The 17 T cell receptor beta chains in this list originate from one sample, sequenced in a study of blood T cell repertoires in COVID-19. Libraries were prepared by immunoSEQ multiplex PCR; TCRdb keeps only in-frame clonotypes and omits some of them. The table includes about 150,000 clones, around 73% detected once. Sequencing was done on a sample of PBMCs or T cells enriched from blood (not recorded which). All receptors come from a woman in her fifties or sixties who had recovered from COVID-19.

This clone was counted only a few times. V gene TRBV2 combines with J gene TRBJ2-5, with a weak D call TRBD2 (5 bases). Trimming left V 6 bases short and J 2 bases short, with 10 bases between. CDR3 length equals 13 residues. Germline-derived CDR1 and CDR2 are SNHLY and FYNNEI. The CDR3 is CASRYGLQETQYF. CDR3 nucleotides: TGTGCCAGCAGATATGGACTTCAAGAGACCCAGTACTTC.

In its sample, this clone was seen a few times. The chain links TRBV11-2 to TRBJ2-3, with 7 bases identical to TRBD1. The germline V gene encodes CDR1 SGHAT and CDR2 FQNNGV. The CDR3 is 15 amino acids. V shed 5 bases and J 6 bases; nucleotides not matched to a gene: 11. The CDR3 nucleotides read TGTGCCAGCAGCACTCACAGGGGTAAGGCGGATACGCAGTATTTT. Translation gives CASSTHRGKADTQYF.

Worth noting for this clone: Other nucleotide sequences in the sample specify the same CDR3. The chain is built from TRBV9 and TRBJ1-5, with D perhaps TRBD1 (5 bases). The germline V gene has CDR1 SGDLS and CDR2 YYNGEE. The V end was cut by 2 bases, the J end by 4 bases, with 10 bases between. The CDR3 is made up of 14 amino acids. Here the CDR3 DNA reads TGTGCCAGCAGCGTTAGGGGAGGGAATCAGCCCCAGCATTTT. It yields the protein CASSVRGGNQPQHF.

The gene calls are TRBV28 and TRBJ1-5; 9 nucleotides line up with TRBD1. This CDR3 comprises 15 residues. The trim removed 5 bases at V and 4 bases at J, leaving 6 bases unmatched. In germline, CDR1 is MDHEN, CDR2 SYDVKM. CDR3 region: CASSLPGQGNQPQHF. CDR3 DNA: TGTGCCAGCAGTCTCCCGGGACAGGGAAATCAGCCCCAGCATTTT.

The rearrangement links TRBV6-5 to TRBJ2-7, with 7 bases that match TRBD1. This CDR3 comprises 13 residues. V was clipped by 10 bases and J by 1 base; unmatched bases: 7. CDR1 is MNHEY and CDR2 is SVGAGI in the germline V gene. The CDR3 DNA is TGTGCCACAGGACAGGTTCCTTCCTACGAGCAGTACTTC. Protein: CATGQVPSYEQYF.

V gene TRBV5-1 combines with J gene TRBJ2-5; 9 bases match TRBD1. The CDR3 extends over 13 amino acids. Germline trimming cut 5 bases from V and 5 bases from J; bases unmatched to any gene: 4. The germline V gene has CDR1 SGHRS and CDR2 YFSETQ. In DNA form, the CDR3 reads TGCGCCAGCAGTTCCGGGACAGGGGAGACCCAGTACTTC. Translating gives CASSSGTGETQYF.

The chain joins TRBV28 to TRBJ1-5; D possibly corresponds to TRBD1 (6 bases). This CDR3 is 12 amino acids long. The germline CDR1 and CDR2 sequences are MDHEN and SYDVKM. V was pared by 4 bases and J by 7 bases, with 8 bases between. The CDR3 reads CASSYRDQPQHF. In nucleotides, the CDR3 is TGTGCCAGCAGTTACAGGGACCAGCCCCAGCATTTT.

By proportion, this clone is medium-sized. The chain links TRBV27 to TRBJ2-2, with TRBD1 as a possible D gene (7 bases). The length of the CDR3 is 13 residues. Germline lookup yields CDR1 MNHEY and CDR2 SMNVEV (reference sequence). Deletions cut 6 bases from V and 6 bases from J, with 11 bases between. The CDR3 loop reads CASRTGEAGELFF. Here the CDR3 DNA reads TGTGCCAGCAGAACAGGGGAGGCCGGGGAGCTGTTTTTT.

V and J are TRBV7-8 and TRBJ2-5, with 10 positions matching TRBD2. Germline CDR1 is SGHVS and CDR2 is FQNEAQ. The CDR3 consists of 15 residues. V shed 0 bases and J 4 bases; nucleotides not matched to a gene: 2. The CDR3 DNA reads TGTGCCAGCAGCTTAGCGACTAGCGGGTTAGAGACCCAGTACTTC. Amino acids: CASSLATSGLETQYF.

This clone came up a few times. The V gene is TRBV20-1, the J gene TRBJ2-7; the match to TRBD1 covers 7 bases. Germline V gene sequence: CDR1 DFQATT, CDR2 SNEGSKA (reference sequence). V trimming: 3 bases; J trimming: 3 bases; junction bases outside the gene matches: 11. There are 15 residues in the CDR3. CDR3 sequence reads: CSASEAKGTDYEQYF. The DNA of the CDR3 is TGCAGTGCTAGTGAAGCGAAAGGGACAGACTACGAGCAGTACTTC.

The chain carries TRBV6-5 and TRBJ1-5, with 10 bases that match TRBD1. The CDR3 runs to 15 residues. V dropped 4 bases and J dropped 2; count of bases not matched to a gene: 2. Germline assignment: CDR1 MNHEY and CDR2 SVGAGI. CDR3 residues: CASSWTGGGNQPQHF. For the CDR3, the DNA is TGTGCCAGCAGTTGGACAGGGGGAGGCAATCAGCCCCAGCATTTT.

The chain links TRBV5-1 to TRBJ1-1, with D unresolved. Germline V CDR1 and CDR2: SGHRS, YFSETQ. CDR3 length: 14 residues. Trimming took off 2 bases at V and 2 bases at J, with 10 bases between the two ends. In DNA form, the CDR3 reads TGCGCCAGCAGCTTTGAGGTGACCAACACTGAAGCTTTCTTT. Protein sequence: CASSFEVTNTEAFF.

The chain has TRBV18 and TRBJ1-5, with 8 bases that match TRBD1. V trimming: 3 bases; J trimming: 1 base; junction bases outside the gene matches: 8. The CDR3 has 17 amino acids. Germline V CDR1 and CDR2: KGHSH, LQKENI. The CDR3 sequence is CASSPPSGQASNQPQHF. Here the CDR3 DNA reads TGTGCCAGCTCACCCCCATCGGGACAGGCCAGCAATCAGCCCCAGCATTTT.

The J gene is TRBJ2-3, the V gene TRBV28; 11 bases are shared with TRBD2. The CDR3 consists of 16 residues. The trim removed 2 bases at V and 8 bases at J, leaving 9 bases unmatched. Per germline, CDR1 MDHEN and CDR2 SYDVKM. Written as DNA, the CDR3 is TGTGCCAGCAGTTTAAGTTCTAGCGGGGGGTTCGGTACGCAGTATTTT. Encoded protein: CASSLSSSGGFGTQYF.

V gene TRBV9 combines with J gene TRBJ2-2, with a possible D match to TRBD2 (6 bases). V lost 0 bases and J lost 3, with 12 bases in between. This CDR3 has 16 amino acids. The germline V gene encodes CDR1 SGDLS and CDR2 YYNGEE. The DNA of the CDR3 is TGTGCCAGCAGCGTAGCGGGAGCACGGGACACCGGGGAGCTGTTTTTT. It codes for CASSVAGARDTGELFF.

J is TRBJ2-7 and V is TRBV7-2; no clear D. Per the germline V gene, CDR1 is SGHTA and CDR2 is FQGNSA. The CDR3 is made up of 13 amino acids. The V and J ends lost 3 bases and 3 bases respectively, with 9 bases between them. CDR3 bases: TGTGCCAGCAGCTTTGGGCTCAGCTACGAGCAGTACTTC. The encoded protein is CASSFGLSYEQYF. Drawing the rest from reference TRBV7-2 and TRBJ2-7, the complete variable domain is GAGVSQSPSNKVTEKGKDVELRCDPISGHTALYWYRQSLGQGLEFLIYFQGNSAPDKSGLPSDRFSAERTGGSVSTLTIQRTQQEDSAVYLCASSFGLSYEQYFGPGTRLTVT.

The CDR3 region has the DNA TGTGCCAGCAGCGTATGGGGAACGGGGCAAGAGACCCAGTACTTC. This translates into CASSVWGTGQETQYF. This sequence joins TRBV9 and TRBJ2-5; D is perhaps TRBD2 (5 bases). CDR1 is SGDLS and CDR2 is YYNGEE in the germline V gene. Trimming shortened V by 1 base and J by 2 bases, and 12 bases separated the two germline ends. The CDR3 has 15 amino acids.